This is a list of T cell receptor beta chains from one sample in a study of T cell repertoires in cytomegalovirus infection. A single record per CDR3 protein comes from TCRdb applying MiXCR to the reads. The sample has fewer than 250,000 distinct CDR3 sequences; over 9% are singletons. Sequencing was performed on PBMCs. The receptors originated from a human donor in good health (CMV status not recorded). Some clones in this sample may be carry-over from other donors' samples. The CDR3 runs from the conserved cysteine through the conserved F or W. D genes are given only for firm matches. Clone size is given for some rows only: seen once, a few or many times, or a class if the clone is expanded.

TRBD1,TRBJ2-7,many,TRBV20-1,CSARRQGSYEQYF,TGCAGTGCTCGAAGACAGGGGAGTTACGAGCAGTACTTC
-,TRBJ1-4,-,TRBV15,CATSRGGTEDEKLFF,TGTGCCACCAGCAGAGGGGGGACTGAAGATGAAAAACTGTTTTTT
-,TRBJ2-5,few,TRBV5-1,CASSLAKTGGETQYF,TGCGCCAGCAGCTTGGCGAAGACAGGCGGCGAGACCCAGTACTTC
TRBD1,TRBJ1-2,many,TRBV7-2,CASSPGTGLGGYTF,TGTGCCAGCAGCCCCGGGACAGGTCTAGGTGGCTACACCTTC
-,TRBJ1-5,many,TRBV4-1,CASSLTDTSNQPQHF,TGCGCCAGCAGCCTCACCGATACATCTAATCAGCCCCAGCATTTT
-,TRBJ1-1,-,TRBV29-1,CSLGRNTEAFF,TGCAGTCTGGGCAGGAACACTGAAGCTTTCTTT
-,TRBJ1-2,many,TRBV9,CASSVEEGHYGYTF,TGTGCCAGCAGCGTAGAGGAGGGTCACTATGGCTACACCTTC
-,TRBJ2-3,many,TRBV7-3,CASSIEGADTQYF,TGTGCCAGCAGCATCGAAGGGGCAGATACGCAGTATTTT
-,TRBJ1-4,many,TRBV11-2,CASSPGRLAEKLFF,TGTGCCAGCAGTCCAGGGCGGTTGGCTGAAAAACTGTTTTTT
-,TRBJ2-5,-,TRBV7-7,CASSLAGARQTQYF,TGTGCCAGCAGCTTAGCCGGGGCCCGTCAGACCCAGTACTTC
-,TRBJ2-5,many,TRBV5-5,CASSLARRIQETQYF,TGTGCCAGCAGCTTGGCCCGCAGGATACAAGAGACCCAGTACTTC
TRBD1,TRBJ1-1,-,TRBV3-1,CASSRLTGGLSEAFF,TGTGCCAGCAGCCGCTTGACAGGGGGTTTGAGTGAAGCTTTCTTT
TRBD1,TRBJ2-7,-,TRBV20-1,CSARGWTGGYEQYF,TGCAGTGCTAGAGGTTGGACAGGGGGCTACGAGCAGTACTTC
-,TRBJ1-1,many,TRBV19,CASSIRAGANTEAFF,TGTGCCAGTAGTATCCGGGCAGGGGCGAACACTGAAGCTTTCTTT
-,TRBJ2-2,many,TRBV28,CASTGRMNTGELFF,TGTGCCAGCACTGGGCGAATGAACACCGGGGAGCTGTTTTTT
TRBD1,TRBJ1-2,many,TRBV6-1,CASSFNRQGAGYGYTF,TGTGCCAGCAGCTTCAACAGACAGGGGGCAGGCTATGGCTACACCTTC
TRBD1,TRBJ1-2,many,TRBV7-2,CASSMRQGRSLNYGYTF,TGTGCCAGCAGCATGCGACAGGGGCGATCGCTTAACTATGGCTACACCTTC
TRBD1,TRBJ2-2,many,TRBV5-6,CASSRGDRGDTGELFF,TGTGCCAGCAGCCGAGGGGACAGGGGAGACACCGGGGAGCTGTTTTTT
TRBD1,TRBJ1-1,many,TRBV7-2,CASSPRTGIGTEAFF,TGTGCCAGCAGCCCCCGGACAGGGATAGGAACTGAAGCTTTCTTT
-,TRBJ2-5,many,TRBV7-2,CASSFYFQETQYF,TGTGCCAGCAGCTTTTACTTCCAAGAGACCCAGTACTTC
TRBD2,TRBJ2-2,few,TRBV4-3,CASSQLAGGTGELFF,TGCGCCAGCAGCCAACTAGCGGGAGGGACCGGGGAGCTGTTTTTT
-,TRBJ1-3,many,TRBV7-2,CASSLEASSGNTIYF,TGTGCCAGCAGCTTAGAGGCAAGCTCTGGAAACACCATATATTTT
-,TRBJ1-4,few,TRBV5-1,CASPGHNEKLFF,TGCGCCAGCCCGGGCCATAATGAAAAACTGTTTTTT
-,TRBJ1-5,many,TRBV28,CASSFQGRQPQHF,TGTGCCAGCAGTTTCCAGGGAAGACAGCCCCAGCATTTT
-,TRBJ2-3,many,TRBV5-1,CASSWARGSDTQYF,TGCGCCAGCAGCTGGGCCCGAGGGTCAGATACGCAGTATTTT
TRBD1,TRBJ2-3,-,TRBV7-9,CASSQGASISDTQYF,TGTGCCAGCAGCCAGGGGGCTAGCATTTCAGATACGCAGTATTTT
TRBD1,TRBJ1-6,many,TRBV10-3,CAITDDRDNSPLHF,TGTGCCATCACTGACGACAGGGACAATTCACCCCTCCACTTT
TRBD1,TRBJ1-1,many,TRBV24-1,CATSLTGGTEAFF,TGTGCCACCAGTTTAACAGGGGGTACTGAAGCTTTCTTT
TRBD2,TRBJ2-1,many,TRBV7-2,CASSASGTSLYEQFF,TGTGCCAGCAGCGCAAGCGGGACTAGCCTCTATGAGCAGTTCTTC
-,TRBJ1-5,many,TRBV7-2,CASSLNTGLRPQHF,TGTGCCAGCAGCTTAAATACAGGGCTCCGGCCCCAGCATTTT
-,TRBJ2-5,many,TRBV7-2,CASSPRAGEIGTQYF,TGTGCCAGCAGCCCGAGGGCAGGGGAGATAGGGACCCAGTACTTC
TRBD2,TRBJ2-1,few,TRBV19,CASSTASGLNNEQFF,TGTGCCAGTAGTACAGCTAGCGGATTGAACAATGAGCAGTTCTTC
TRBD1,TRBJ1-2,many,TRBV5-5,CASSFGQGRSYGYTF,TGTGCCAGCAGCTTTGGACAGGGCAGGTCCTATGGCTACACCTTC
-,TRBJ2-1,many,TRBV7-2,CASSLLANSYNEQFF,TGTGCCAGCAGCCTACTAGCAAACTCCTACAATGAGCAGTTCTTC
-,TRBJ1-2,many,TRBV12-3/TRBV12-4,CASSPPDHNYGYTF,TGTGCCAGCAGTCCCCCGGACCATAACTATGGCTACACCTTC
-,TRBJ2-1,many,TRBV7-2,CASSPLYNEQFF,TGTGCCAGCAGTCCACTTTACAATGAGCAGTTCTTC
-,TRBJ2-5,many,TRBV19,CASSIEARAETQYF,TGTGCCAGTAGTATAGAGGCAAGGGCAGAGACCCAGTACTTC
TRBD2,TRBJ2-1,-,TRBV7-3,CASRFTSGSYNEQFF,TGTGCCAGCAGGTTTACTAGCGGCTCCTACAATGAGCAGTTCTTC
TRBD2,TRBJ2-1,-,TRBV5-1,CASSQGLAGGRNEQFF,TGCGCCAGCAGCCAGGGGCTAGCGGGGGGGCGGAATGAGCAGTTCTTC
-,TRBJ1-4,many,TRBV7-2,CASSLQSDSNEKLFF,TGTGCCAGCAGCTTACAATCTGATTCTAATGAAAAACTGTTTTTT
-,TRBJ2-3,many,TRBV4-2,CASSHKSQRGTDTQYF,TGTGCCAGCAGCCACAAAAGTCAGAGGGGCACAGATACGCAGTATTTT
TRBD1,TRBJ2-1,-,TRBV19,CATSYTGGRYNEQFF,TGTGCCACTTCCTACACAGGGGGCAGGTACAATGAGCAGTTCTTC
TRBD1,TRBJ2-2,many,TRBV5-4,CASSLNRGALSTGELFF,TGTGCCAGCAGCTTGAACAGGGGGGCCCTAAGCACCGGGGAGCTGTTTTTT
-,TRBJ2-2,few,TRBV29-1,CSVEHFLSGELFF,TGCAGCGTTGAGCACTTTCTCTCCGGGGAGCTGTTTTTT
-,TRBJ2-3,-,TRBV5-1,CASSQEGIPSTDTQYF,TGCGCCAGCAGCCAGGAGGGGATCCCTAGCACAGATACGCAGTATTTT
-,TRBJ1-1,-,TRBV11-1,CASSPHRDTEAFF,TGTGCCAGCAGTCCCCACAGGGACACTGAAGCTTTCTTT
TRBD1,TRBJ2-3,many,TRBV7-2,CASSSGTGFTSTDTQYF,TGTGCCAGCAGCTCCGGGACAGGCTTCACTAGCACAGATACGCAGTATTTT
TRBD1,TRBJ2-3,-,TRBV7-2,CASSPDRGHTDTQYF,TGTGCCAGCAGCCCGGACAGGGGACACACAGATACGCAGTATTTT
-,TRBJ2-7,many,TRBV7-2,CASSLAGAGSPYEQYF,TGTGCCAGCAGCTTAGCGGGGGCAGGGAGCCCCTACGAGCAGTACTTC
-,TRBJ2-7,-,TRBV10-3,CAISDSGAGTEQYF,TGTGCCATCAGTGACTCTGGGGCTGGGACCGAGCAGTACTTC
-,TRBJ1-1,many,TRBV7-2,CASTFLGADTEAFF,TGTGCCAGCACCTTCCTCGGGGCAGACACTGAAGCTTTCTTT
TRBD1,TRBJ2-3,few,TRBV29-1,CSVRTGAGTDTQYF,TGCAGCGTCCGGACAGGGGCCGGCACAGATACGCAGTATTTT
-,TRBJ2-3,many,TRBV7-2,CASSFVSGPTDTQYF,TGTGCCAGCAGCTTTGTCAGCGGCCCCACAGATACGCAGTATTTT
-,TRBJ2-7,many,TRBV7-2,CASSPPGIMQTYEQYF,TGTGCCAGCAGCCCCCCCGGTATAATGCAGACATACGAGCAGTACTTC
TRBD2,TRBJ2-7,few,TRBV6-2/TRBV6-3,CASSYLSGAYEQYF,TGTGCCAGCAGTTACCTCAGCGGGGCCTACGAGCAGTACTTC
-,TRBJ1-1,many,TRBV7-2,CASSLNSAEAFF,TGTGCCAGCAGCTTAAATTCGGCTGAAGCTTTCTTT
-,TRBJ2-3,many,TRBV7-2,CASSASWTSTDTQYF,TGTGCCAGCAGCGCGAGCTGGACTAGCACAGATACGCAGTATTTT
-,TRBJ2-7,few,TRBV15,CATSEGPSINYEQYF,TGTGCCACCAGCGAAGGACCATCTATTAACTACGAGCAGTACTTC
-,TRBJ1-2,many,TRBV7-2,CASSLSAWERAYGYTF,TGTGCCAGCAGCTTAAGCGCTTGGGAAAGGGCCTATGGCTACACCTTC
-,TRBJ2-1,many,TRBV7-2,CASSLAAGRSSSYNEQFF,TGTGCCAGCAGCTTAGCGGCGGGGAGATCTAGCTCCTACAATGAGCAGTTCTTC